A single sample is the source of the 4 T cell receptor beta chains below, sequenced in a study of T cell changes during pregnancy in multiple sclerosis (dated by TCRdb to the late 2010s). Library preparation employed the immunoSEQ multiplex PCR assay. This is the immuneACCESS table as TCRdb keeps it, with only in-frame sequences that have V and J called. A part of the clones is gone; compared with another copy, unresolved V genes explain less than half, and the rest is unexplained. The sample table lists tens of thousands of clones, just over 90% of them with a count of one. In total, the top ten clones hold under 5% of the sample. The sequences come from peripheral blood, collected in the first trimester of pregnancy. The receptors here all came from a female donor in good health, enrolled as a control in a pregnancy study.

The chain carries TRBV11-2 and TRBJ2-4; the D is unclear. The CDR3 extends over 12 amino acids. V lost 2 bases to trimming and J lost 9 bases, with 8 bases between them. Germline V gene data show CDR1 as SGHAT and CDR2 as FQNNGV. The CDR3 bases are TGTGCCAGCAGCTTATTGAGTAGCATTCAGTACTTC. Its translation is CASSLLSSIQYF.

The V and J genes are TRBV5-6 and TRBJ2-7; TRBD1 aligns across 7 bases. V lost 5 bases, J lost 3 bases, and 11 bases stayed unmatched. Germline CDR1 SGHDT, CDR2 YYEEEE. The CDR3 has 15 residues. As DNA, the CDR3 is TGTGCCAGCAGTAGTACCGGGACAGTGGGCTACGAGCAGTACTTC. This codes for CASSSTGTVGYEQYF. Supplemented by reference TRBV5-6 and TRBJ2-7, the full variable domain reads DAGVTQSPTHLIKTRGQQVTLRCSPKSGHDTVSWYQQALGQGPQFIFQYYEEEERQRGNFPDRFSGHQFPNYSSELNVNALLLGDSALYLCASSSTGTVGYEQYFGPGTRLTVT.

V usage is TRBV30 and J usage is TRBJ1-1; D is unresolved. V lost 1 base and J lost 1, with 7 bases in between. Germline assignment: CDR1 GTSNPN and CDR2 SVGIG (reference sequence). This CDR3 is built from 13 residues. The CDR3 sequence is CAWSAEENTEAFF. CDR3 in DNA: TGTGCCTGGAGTGCCGAGGAGAACACTGAAGCTTTCTTT.

The V and J genes are TRBV15 and TRBJ2-4, with 11 bases aligning to TRBD1. This CDR3 has 15 amino acids. Germline trimming cut 5 bases from V and 8 bases from J; bases unmatched to any gene: 8. Germline V gene lookup returns CDR1 LNHNV and CDR2 YYDKDF (reference sequence). CDR3 nucleotides: TGTGCCACCAGCGAGCCAGGACAGGGGGCCTACATTCAGTACTTC. Amino acid sequence: CATSEPGQGAYIQYF.